The next 13 T cell receptor beta chains were all read from a single sample in a study of monozygotic twins with inflammatory bowel disease. TCRdb reanalyzed the 5' RACE reads and collapses them to one entry per CDR3 protein, without DNA. The repertoire table contains over 150,000 distinct CDR3 sequences. Specimen: blood. The receptors derive from a human donor with ulcerative colitis or Crohn's disease, or a healthy co-twin of an affected twin (not recorded which).

V is TRBV11-2 and J is TRBJ2-3; TCRdb indicates TRBD1, and absent DNA this call remains unverified. From germline, CDR1 is SGHAT and CDR2 FQNNGV. There are 15 residues in the CDR3. The CDR3 spells CASSRTFPPRDTQYF.

J is TRBJ2-7 and V is TRBV6-2 or TRBV6-3; the TCRdb D gene call, TRBD1, has no DNA to confirm it. Germline assignment: CDR1 MNHEY and CDR2 SVGEGT. The CDR3 length is 14 residues. CDR3 protein: CASIPQGRRYEQYF.

This chain uses TRBV20-1 with TRBJ2-1; checking the TCRdb D call of TRBD2 is not possible without DNA. CDR1 is DFQATT and CDR2 is SNEGSKA in the germline V gene (reference sequence). CDR3 length equals 15 residues. The CDR3 here is CSARVPGGVYNEQFF.

The gene calls are TRBV7-2 and TRBJ2-1. Germline V gene sequence: CDR1 SGHTA, CDR2 FQGNSA. This CDR3 contains 16 residues. The CDR3: CASSLAFAAEYNEQFF.

This sequence joins TRBV11-2 and TRBJ2-5; TCRdb's assignment of TRBD1 cannot be checked, as there is no DNA. From germline, CDR1 is SGHAT and CDR2 FQNNGV. The CDR3 consists of 14 residues. The CDR3 reads CASSLSGGQGTQYF.

The rearrangement uses TRBV24-1 and TRBJ2-1; TCRdb designates TRBD2, a call that cannot be tested without DNA. Germline V gene data show CDR1 as KGHDR and CDR2 as SFDVKD. This CDR3 region has 17 residues. The CDR3 spells CATSDAPGLEGMDEQFF.

This chain's CDR3 is CASSYTSGSVESYEQYF. The J gene is TRBJ2-7, the V gene TRBV7-2; TCRdb designates TRBD2, a call that cannot be tested without DNA. Germline assignment: CDR1 SGHTA and CDR2 FQGNSA. CDR3 length: 17 residues.

The chain couples TRBV20-1 to TRBJ1-5. In germline, CDR1 is DFQATT, CDR2 SNEGSKA (reference sequence). This CDR3 is built from 13 residues. The CDR3 sequence: CSANPPIGQPQHF.

V usage is TRBV9 and J usage is TRBJ2-1. Germline loops: CDR1 SGDLS, CDR2 YYNGEE. The length of the CDR3 is 14 residues. This CDR3 reads CASSIGSSYNEQFF.

The rearrangement links TRBV7-8 to TRBJ1-5. Looked up from germline, CDR1 is SGHVS and CDR2 is FQNEAQ. The CDR3 is 13 amino acids. The chain's CDR3 is CASSLERRLPQHF. The full variable domain, its missing parts supplied by reference TRBV7-8 and TRBJ1-5, is GAGVSQSPRYKVAKRGQDVALRCDPISGHVSLFWYQQALGQGPEFLTYFQNEAQLDKSGLPSDRFFAERPEGSVSTLKIQRTQQEDSAVYLCASSLERRLPQHFGDGTRLSIL.

V gene TRBV20-1 combines with J gene TRBJ2-5; TCRdb calls TRBD1, which cannot be checked without DNA. The CDR3 has 13 residues. The germline V gene encodes CDR1 DFQATT and CDR2 SNEGSKA (reference sequence). The chain's CDR3 is CSGETGGTETQYF.

The chain is built from TRBV6-2 or TRBV6-3 and TRBJ2-1; TCRdb picks TRBD2, but there is no DNA to check that call. Germline V gene lookup returns CDR1 MNHEY and CDR2 SVGEGT. The CDR3 loop spans 20 amino acids. The CDR3: CASSSPPGLAALPSYNEQFF.

The genes are TRBV28 and TRBJ2-1; TCRdb outputs TRBD2, but without DNA this stays unchecked. Germline lookup yields CDR1 MDHEN and CDR2 SYDVKM. The CDR3 runs to 14 residues. CDR3 protein: CASSFGGAYNEQFF.